This T cell receptor beta chain was recovered during a study of cytomegalovirus exposure and HLA in healthy donors. Study information: Earlier, 150 million to 200 million T cells were analyzed, and fewer than 120 million unique TCR beta sequences were found among them. Findings and limits, study-wide: Accounts indicate the classifier identified cytomegalovirus status with strong specificity and sensitivity.

Both 60 Vbeta primers and 13 Jbeta primers went into the PCR. Only in-frame clones appear in the TCRdb table, and some are missing; sequencing was by immunoSEQ multiplex PCR. This table has approximately 200,000 clones, around four fifths appearing once. As to this clone: Its antigen is unidentified.

At collection, donors were nominally healthy, but unrecorded immune exposures were probable. Losses at the gene ends were 2 bases for V and 2 bases for J; bases not matched to a gene: 10. This CDR3 comprises 17 residues. In germline, CDR1 is SGHTA, CDR2 FQGTGA. This receptor was obtained from a woman aged 45-65 years in good health and CMV-seropositive. The source material was PBMCs. The V and J genes are TRBV7-3 and TRBJ1-1; TRBD1 matches 8 bases. The CDR3 reads CASSLLDRVGQNTEAFF. In DNA form, the CDR3 reads TGTGCCAGCAGCTTATTGGACAGGGTGGGGCAAAACACTGAAGCTTTCTTT.